The 6 T cell receptor beta chains in this list originate from one sample, sequenced in a study of T cell responses to AZD1222 COVID-19 vaccine. The method was immunoSEQ multiplex PCR; TCRdb's version includes in-frame clones alone and lacks a portion of them. Here the sample spans around 190,000 clones, 70% to 90% being singletons. Sequenced here: peripheral blood, sampled on day 0 of AZD1222 vaccination. The receptors were sampled from an adult in good health.

The rearrangement uses TRBV7-9 and TRBJ2-1, with D possibly matching TRBD2 (5 bases). This CDR3 is 18 amino acids long. Trimming removed 0 bases from V and 8 bases from J, with 23 bases in between. Germline values: CDR1 SEHNR, CDR2 FQNEAQ (reference sequence). CDR3 region: CASSLARVDGKFRYEQFF. The CDR3, as DNA: TGTGCCAGCAGCTTAGCCCGGGTTGACGGGAAGTTCAGGTATGAGCAGTTCTTC.

The DNA for the CDR3 is TGTGCCACCAGTGCGTCTTTTTCGGGAAGGGGGGCCAACGAGCAGTACTTC. Protein: CATSASFSGRGANEQYF. The chain recombines TRBV24-1 with TRBJ2-7; tentatively, D is TRBD1 or TRBD2 (6 bases each). Germline values: CDR1 KGHDR, CDR2 SFDVKD. V gave up 5 bases and J gave up 5 bases, with 24 bases separating them. The CDR3 has 17 amino acids.

The rearrangement joins TRBV29-1 to TRBJ2-1; 9 bases are shared with TRBD2. This CDR3 is 14 amino acids long. Germline trimming cut 4 bases from V and 4 bases from J; bases unmatched to any gene: 5. Germline-derived CDR1 and CDR2 are SQVTM and ANQGSEA. The CDR3 is CSVAEREAYNEQFF. CDR3 nucleotide sequence: TGCAGCGTTGCGGAGCGGGAGGCTTACAATGAGCAGTTCTTC.

The sample holds one count of this clone. The rearrangement uses TRBV9 and TRBJ2-3, with a weak D call TRBD2 (5 bases). The CDR3 spans 15 residues. Trimming pared 7 bases from V and 2 bases from J, leaving 17 bases between. The germline gives CDR1 SGDLS, CDR2 YYNGEE. CDR3 DNA: TGTGCCAGCTGCCAAGAGGGTATTCACACAGATACGCAGTATTTT. Protein product: CASCQEGIHTDTQYF.

This clone has only a few counts. Other DNA sequences in the same sample also yield this CDR3. This chain uses TRBV7-2 with TRBJ1-2; no clear D gene. The V end was cut by 1 base, the J end by 6 bases, with 9 bases between. The length of the CDR3 is 13 residues. The germline V gene encodes CDR1 SGHTA and CDR2 FQGNSA. The chain's CDR3 is CASSLGRIDGYTF. CDR3 nucleotide sequence: TGTGCCAGCAGCTTAGGGCGGATTGATGGCTACACCTTC.

This chain links TRBV4-1 with TRBJ2-7, with 7 bases aligning to TRBD1. The V gene's germline CDR1 is MGHRA and CDR2 YSYEKL. The CDR3 covers 15 residues. Losses at the gene ends were 1 base for V and 3 bases for J; bases not matched to a gene: 6. This CDR3 reads CASSQVGTAVYEQYF. CDR3 nucleotide sequence: TGCGCCAGCAGCCAAGTTGGGACAGCCGTCTACGAGCAGTACTTC.